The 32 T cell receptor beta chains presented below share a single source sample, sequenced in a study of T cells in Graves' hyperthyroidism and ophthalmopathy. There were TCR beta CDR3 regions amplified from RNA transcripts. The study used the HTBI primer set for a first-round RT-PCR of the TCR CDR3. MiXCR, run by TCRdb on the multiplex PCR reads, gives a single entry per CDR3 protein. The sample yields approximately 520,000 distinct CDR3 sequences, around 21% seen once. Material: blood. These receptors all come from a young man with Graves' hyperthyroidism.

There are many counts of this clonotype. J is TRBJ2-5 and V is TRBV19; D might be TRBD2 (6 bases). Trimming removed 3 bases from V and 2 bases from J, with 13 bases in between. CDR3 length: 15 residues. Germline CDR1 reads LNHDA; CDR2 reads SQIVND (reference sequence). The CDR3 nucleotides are TGTGCCAGTAGTATCGGGACCGCGGGACAAGAGACCCAGTACTTC. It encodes CASSIGTAGQETQYF.

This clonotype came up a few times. The CDR3 region is CASSADSGDQETQYF. In DNA form, the CDR3 reads TGTGCCAGCAGTGCGGATAGCGGGGACCAAGAGACCCAGTACTTC. The rearrangement joins TRBV27 to TRBJ2-5, with 8 bases identical to TRBD2. Germline-derived CDR1 and CDR2 are MNHEY and SMNVEV (reference sequence). Trimming took 5 bases from V and 0 from J; bases not matched to a gene: 5. The CDR3 has 15 residues.

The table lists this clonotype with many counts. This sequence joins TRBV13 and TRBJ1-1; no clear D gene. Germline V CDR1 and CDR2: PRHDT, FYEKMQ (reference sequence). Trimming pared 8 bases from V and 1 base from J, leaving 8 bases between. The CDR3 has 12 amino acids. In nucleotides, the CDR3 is TGTGCCAGCCAACCGGGGAACACTGAAGCTTTCTTT. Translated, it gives CASQPGNTEAFF.

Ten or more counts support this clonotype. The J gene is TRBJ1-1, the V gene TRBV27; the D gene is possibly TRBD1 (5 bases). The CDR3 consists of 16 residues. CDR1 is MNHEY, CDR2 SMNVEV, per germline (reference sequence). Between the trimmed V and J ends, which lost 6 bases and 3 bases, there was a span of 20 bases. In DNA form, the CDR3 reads TGTGCCAGCAGCCCAGGGACCTACGGGGGGGACACTGAAGCTTTCTTT. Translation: CASSPGTYGGDTEAFF.

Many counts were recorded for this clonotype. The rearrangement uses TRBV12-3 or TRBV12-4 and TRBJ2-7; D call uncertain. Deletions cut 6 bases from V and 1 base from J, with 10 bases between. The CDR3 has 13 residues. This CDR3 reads CASRGYPSYEQYF. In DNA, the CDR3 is TGTGCCAGCAGGGGGTATCCTTCCTACGAGCAGTACTTC.

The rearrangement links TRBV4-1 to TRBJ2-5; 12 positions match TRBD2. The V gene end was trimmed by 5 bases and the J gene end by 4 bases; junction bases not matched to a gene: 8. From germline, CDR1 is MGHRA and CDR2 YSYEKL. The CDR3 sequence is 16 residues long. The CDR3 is CASSKGLAGGGETQYF. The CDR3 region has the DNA TGCGCCAGCAGCAAAGGGCTAGCGGGGGGGGGAGAGACCCAGTACTTC.

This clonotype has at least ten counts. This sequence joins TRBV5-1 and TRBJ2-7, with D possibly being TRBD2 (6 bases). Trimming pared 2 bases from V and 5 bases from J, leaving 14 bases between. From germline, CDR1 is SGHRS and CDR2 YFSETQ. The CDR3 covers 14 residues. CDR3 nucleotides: TGCGCCAGCAGCTTCGACTGGAGGGATGACGAGCAGTACTTC. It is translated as CASSFDWRDDEQYF.

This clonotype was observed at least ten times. CDR3 bases: TGTGCCAGCAGCCAGGGGTGGGGACAGGGGACCGAGACCCAGTACTTC. It yields the protein CASSQGWGQGTETQYF. The chain combines TRBV4-2 with TRBJ2-5; 10 bases agree with TRBD1. V trimming: 3 bases; J trimming: 5 bases; junction bases outside the gene matches: 9. CDR1 LGHNA and CDR2 YNFKEQ come from the germline V gene. This CDR3 spans 16 amino acids.

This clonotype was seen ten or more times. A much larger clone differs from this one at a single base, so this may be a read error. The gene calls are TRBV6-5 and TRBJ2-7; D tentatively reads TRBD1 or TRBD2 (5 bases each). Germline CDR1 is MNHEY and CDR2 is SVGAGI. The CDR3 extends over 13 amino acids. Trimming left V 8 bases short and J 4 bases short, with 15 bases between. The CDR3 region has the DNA TGTGCCAGCGGCAGGGTAGAGGGGTACGAGCAGTACTTC. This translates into CASGRVEGYEQYF.

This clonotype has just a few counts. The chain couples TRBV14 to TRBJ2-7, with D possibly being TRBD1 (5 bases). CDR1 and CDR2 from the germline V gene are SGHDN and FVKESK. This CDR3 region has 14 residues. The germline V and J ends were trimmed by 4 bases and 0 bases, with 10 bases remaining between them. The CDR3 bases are TGTGCCAGCAGCCTAGGGGCTCTCTCCTACGAGCAGTACTTC. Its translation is CASSLGALSYEQYF.

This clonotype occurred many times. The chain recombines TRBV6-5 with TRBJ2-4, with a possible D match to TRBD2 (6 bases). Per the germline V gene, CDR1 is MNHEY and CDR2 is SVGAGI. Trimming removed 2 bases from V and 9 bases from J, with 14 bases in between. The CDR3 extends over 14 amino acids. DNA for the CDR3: TGTGCCAGCAGTTACGGGCCCGAAGCGGGCATTCAGTACTTC. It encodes CASSYGPEAGIQYF.

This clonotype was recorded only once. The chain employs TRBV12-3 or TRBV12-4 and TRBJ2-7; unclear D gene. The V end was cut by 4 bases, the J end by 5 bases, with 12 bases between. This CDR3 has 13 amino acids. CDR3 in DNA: TGTGCCAGCAGTTACGGCTTTGTCAACGAGCAGTACTTC. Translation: CASSYGFVNEQYF.

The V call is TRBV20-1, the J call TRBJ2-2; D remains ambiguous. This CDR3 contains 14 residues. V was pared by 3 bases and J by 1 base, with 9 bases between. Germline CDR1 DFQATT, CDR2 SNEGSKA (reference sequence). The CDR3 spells CSASNTLNTGELFF. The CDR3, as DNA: TGCAGTGCTAGCAACACTTTGAACACCGGGGAGCTGTTTTTT.

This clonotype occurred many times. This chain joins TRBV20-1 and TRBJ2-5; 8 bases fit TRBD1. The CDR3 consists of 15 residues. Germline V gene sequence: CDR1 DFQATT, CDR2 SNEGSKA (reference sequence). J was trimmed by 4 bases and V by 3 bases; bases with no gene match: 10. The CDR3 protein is CSASRRSGGGETQYF. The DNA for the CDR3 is TGCAGTGCTAGCAGGAGGTCAGGGGGCGGAGAGACCCAGTACTTC.

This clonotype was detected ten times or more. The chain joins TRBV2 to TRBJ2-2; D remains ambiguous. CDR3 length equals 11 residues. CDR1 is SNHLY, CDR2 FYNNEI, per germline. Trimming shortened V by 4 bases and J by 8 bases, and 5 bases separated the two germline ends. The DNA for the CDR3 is TGTGCCAGCAGTGTGTCGGGGGAGCTGTTTTTT. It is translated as CASSVSGELFF.

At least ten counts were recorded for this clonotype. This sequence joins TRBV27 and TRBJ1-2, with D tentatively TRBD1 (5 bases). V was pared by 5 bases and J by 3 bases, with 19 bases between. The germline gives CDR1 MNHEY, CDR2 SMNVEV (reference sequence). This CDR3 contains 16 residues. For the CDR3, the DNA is TGTGCCAGCAGTCTCCGGACACCCGAAGCTGACTATGGCTACACCTTC. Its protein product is CASSLRTPEADYGYTF.

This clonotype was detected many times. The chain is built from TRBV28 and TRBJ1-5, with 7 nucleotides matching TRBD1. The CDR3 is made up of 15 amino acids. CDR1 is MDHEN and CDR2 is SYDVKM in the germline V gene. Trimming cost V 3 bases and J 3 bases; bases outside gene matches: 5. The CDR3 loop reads CASSFETGSNQPQHF. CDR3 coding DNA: TGTGCCAGCAGTTTCGAGACAGGGTCCAATCAGCCCCAGCATTTT.

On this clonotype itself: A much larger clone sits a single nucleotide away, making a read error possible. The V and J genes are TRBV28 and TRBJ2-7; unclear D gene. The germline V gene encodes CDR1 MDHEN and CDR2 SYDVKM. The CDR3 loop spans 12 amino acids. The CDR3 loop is CVSSPTPYEQYF. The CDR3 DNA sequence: TGTGTCAGCAGTCCCACCCCATACGAGCAGTACTTC.

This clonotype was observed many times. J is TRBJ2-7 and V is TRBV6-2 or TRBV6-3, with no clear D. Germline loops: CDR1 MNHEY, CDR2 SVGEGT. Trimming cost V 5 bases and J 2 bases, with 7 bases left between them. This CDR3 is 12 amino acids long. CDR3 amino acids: CASSTVPYEQYF. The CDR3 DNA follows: TGTGCCAGCAGTACAGTTCCCTACGAGCAGTACTTC.

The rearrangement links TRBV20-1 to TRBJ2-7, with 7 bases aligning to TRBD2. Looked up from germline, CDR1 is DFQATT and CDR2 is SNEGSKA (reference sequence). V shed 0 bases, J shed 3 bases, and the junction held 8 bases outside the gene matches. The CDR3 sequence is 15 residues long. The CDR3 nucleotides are TGCAGTGCTAGAGATGCGGCGGGAGTTGTCTACGAGCAGTACTTC. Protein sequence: CSARDAAGVVYEQYF.

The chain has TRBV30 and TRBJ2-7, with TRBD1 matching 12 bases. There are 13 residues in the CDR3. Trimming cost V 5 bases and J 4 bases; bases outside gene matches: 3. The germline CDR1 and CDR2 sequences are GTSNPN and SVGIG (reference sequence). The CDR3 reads CAWSGQGAYEQYF. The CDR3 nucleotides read TGTGCCTGGTCGGGACAGGGGGCTTACGAGCAGTACTTC.

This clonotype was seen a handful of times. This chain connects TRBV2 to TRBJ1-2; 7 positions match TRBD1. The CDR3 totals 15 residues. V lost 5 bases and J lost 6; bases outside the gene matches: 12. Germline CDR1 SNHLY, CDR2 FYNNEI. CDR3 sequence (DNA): TGTGCCAGCAGTCCTACAAGACAGGGTTCTGATGGCTACACCTTC. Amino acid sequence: CASSPTRQGSDGYTF.

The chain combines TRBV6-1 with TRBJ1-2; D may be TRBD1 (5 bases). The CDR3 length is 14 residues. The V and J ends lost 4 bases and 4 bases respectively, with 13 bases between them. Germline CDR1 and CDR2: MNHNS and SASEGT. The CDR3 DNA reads TGTGCCAGCAGTGGAGCCACGGGGGGCTATGGCTACACCTTC. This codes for CASSGATGGYGYTF.

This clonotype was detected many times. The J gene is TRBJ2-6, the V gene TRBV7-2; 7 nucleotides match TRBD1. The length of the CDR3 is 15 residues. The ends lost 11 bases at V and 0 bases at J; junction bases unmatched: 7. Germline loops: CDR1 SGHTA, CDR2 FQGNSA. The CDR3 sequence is CAGDSLISGANVLTF. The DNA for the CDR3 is TGTGCCGGGGACAGTTTAATCTCTGGGGCCAACGTCCTGACTTTC.

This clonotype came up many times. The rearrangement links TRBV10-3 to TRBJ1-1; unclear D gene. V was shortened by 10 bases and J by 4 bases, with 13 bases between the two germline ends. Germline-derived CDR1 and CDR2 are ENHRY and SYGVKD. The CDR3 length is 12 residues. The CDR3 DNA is TGTGCCACCACCCATGGAGGCACTGAAGCTTTCTTT. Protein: CATTHGGTEAFF.

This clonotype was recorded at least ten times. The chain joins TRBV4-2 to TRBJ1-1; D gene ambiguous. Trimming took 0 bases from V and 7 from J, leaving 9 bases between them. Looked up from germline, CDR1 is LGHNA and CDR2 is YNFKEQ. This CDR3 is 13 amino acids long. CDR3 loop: CASSQERGFEAFF. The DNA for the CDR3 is TGTGCCAGCAGCCAAGAACGAGGGTTTGAAGCTTTCTTT.

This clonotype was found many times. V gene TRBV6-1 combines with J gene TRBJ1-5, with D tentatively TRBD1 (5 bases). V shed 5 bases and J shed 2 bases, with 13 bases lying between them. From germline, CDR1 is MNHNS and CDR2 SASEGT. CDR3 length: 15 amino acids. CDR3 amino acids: CASSPAGLGNQPQHF. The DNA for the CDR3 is TGTGCCAGCAGTCCAGCAGGGTTGGGCAATCAGCCCCAGCATTTT.

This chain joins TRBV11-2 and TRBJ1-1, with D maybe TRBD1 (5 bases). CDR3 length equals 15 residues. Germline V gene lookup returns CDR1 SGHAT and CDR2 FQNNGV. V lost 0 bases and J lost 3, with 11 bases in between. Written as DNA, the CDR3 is TGTGCCAGCAGCTTAGAAGGGACCCCGGACACTGAAGCTTTCTTT. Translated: CASSLEGTPDTEAFF.

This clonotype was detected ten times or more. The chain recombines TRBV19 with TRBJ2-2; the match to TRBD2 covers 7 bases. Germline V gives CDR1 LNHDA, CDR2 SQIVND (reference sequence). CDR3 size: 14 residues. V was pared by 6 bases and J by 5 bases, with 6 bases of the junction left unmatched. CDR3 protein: CASSWGGRTGELFF. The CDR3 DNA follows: TGTGCCAGTAGCTGGGGGGGGAGGACCGGGGAGCTGTTTTTT.

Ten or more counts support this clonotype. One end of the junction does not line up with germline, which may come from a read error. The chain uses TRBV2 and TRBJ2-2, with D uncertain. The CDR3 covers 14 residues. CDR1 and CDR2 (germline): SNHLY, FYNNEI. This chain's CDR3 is CASNEYMNTGELFF. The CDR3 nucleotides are TGTGCCAGCAATGAATATATGAACACCGGGGAGCTGTTTTTT. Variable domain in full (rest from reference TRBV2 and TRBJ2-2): EPEVTQTPSHQVTQMGQEVILRCVPISNHLYFYWYRQILGQKVEFLVSFYNNEISEKSEIFDDQFSVERPDGSNFTLKIRSTKLEDSAMYFCASNEYMNTGELFFGEGSRLTVL.

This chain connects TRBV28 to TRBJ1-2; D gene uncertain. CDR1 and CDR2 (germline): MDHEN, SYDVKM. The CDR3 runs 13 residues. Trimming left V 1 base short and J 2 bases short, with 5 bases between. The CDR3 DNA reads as TGTGCCAGCAGTTTATTAAACAACTATGGCTACACCTTC. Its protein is CASSLLNNYGYTF.

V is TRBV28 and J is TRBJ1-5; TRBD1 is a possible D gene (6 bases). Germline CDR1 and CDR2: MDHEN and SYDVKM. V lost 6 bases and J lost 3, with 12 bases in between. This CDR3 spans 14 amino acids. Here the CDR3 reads CASRQTGINQPQHF. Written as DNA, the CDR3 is TGTGCCAGCAGACAAACAGGGATCAATCAGCCCCAGCATTTT. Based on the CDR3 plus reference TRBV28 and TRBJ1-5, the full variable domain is DVKVTQSSRYLVKRTGEKVFLECVQDMDHENMFWYRQDPGLGLRLIYFSYDVKMKEKGDIPEGYSVSREKKERFSLILESASTNQTSMYLCASRQTGINQPQHFGDGTRLSIL.